One sample yielded the 18 T cell receptor beta chains listed below, sequenced in a study of T cells after yellow fever vaccination. Using its own MiXCR run on the 5' RACE reads, TCRdb lists one record per CDR3 protein. The sample consists of about 330,000 distinct CDR3 sequences, 6.8% of them appearing once. The material was PBMCs, obtained about 41 days after the first yellow fever vaccination. The source of these receptors is a man younger than 35 who received the YFV17D yellow fever vaccine.

CDR3 nucleotide sequence: TGTGCCAGCAGCTGGGGGGGGACTCCCCGTATAGAGCAGTTCTTC. It encodes CASSWGGTPRIEQFF. The rearrangement uses TRBV11-3 and TRBJ2-1; 7 bases line up with TRBD2. The CDR3 contains 15 residues. V was pared by 4 bases and J by 10 bases, with 13 bases of the junction left unmatched. The germline CDR1 and CDR2 sequences are SGHNT and YENEEA.

V is TRBV20-1 and J is TRBJ2-3; TRBD2 matches at 13 bases. This CDR3 contains 16 residues. From germline, CDR1 is DFQATT and CDR2 SNEGSKA (reference sequence). V gave up 0 bases and J gave up 2 bases; unmatched junction bases: 2. The CDR3 loop reads CSARDTSGGATDTQYF. In DNA form, the CDR3 reads TGCAGTGCTAGAGATACTAGCGGGGGGGCCACAGATACGCAGTATTTT.

This clonotype was found a few times. This chain links TRBV12-3 or TRBV12-4 with TRBJ2-3; the D gene is possibly TRBD2 (5 bases). V lost 6 bases, J lost 4 bases, and 8 bases lay in between. This CDR3 has 12 residues. This CDR3 reads CASSEGPDTQYF. DNA for the CDR3: TGTGCCAGCAGCGAGGGCCCAGATACGCAGTATTTT.

This clonotype was picked up many times. The chain has TRBV6-5 and TRBJ2-6; weak D call: TRBD1 (6 bases). Trimming pared 4 bases from V and 0 bases from J, leaving 13 bases between. The germline V gene encodes CDR1 MNHEY and CDR2 SVGAGI. The length of the CDR3 is 17 residues. In nucleotides, the CDR3 is TGTGCCAGCAGTTTCTTACAGGGTTCCTCTGGGGCCAACGTCCTGACTTTC. Translated, it gives CASSFLQGSSGANVLTF.

Only a few counts were recorded for this clonotype. CDR3 bases: TGTGCCAGCAGCACCCAGACAGGGAAGAATGAAAAACTGTTTTTT. Protein sequence: CASSTQTGKNEKLFF. The rearrangement links TRBV7-2 to TRBJ1-4; the match to TRBD1 covers 7 bases. Per germline, CDR1 SGHTA and CDR2 FQGNSA. The ends lost 5 bases at V and 5 bases at J; junction bases unmatched: 8. This CDR3 has 15 amino acids.

The J gene is TRBJ1-4, the V gene TRBV5-1; D gene unclear. This CDR3 spans 12 amino acids. V was clipped by 4 bases and J by 4 bases, with 5 bases between them. Germline CDR1 and CDR2: SGHRS and YFSETQ. The CDR3 here is CASSDNNEKLFF. The CDR3 DNA reads TGCGCCAGCAGCGACAATAATGAAAAACTGTTTTTT.

V usage is TRBV20-1 and J usage is TRBJ2-4; no firm D call. Germline CDR1 is DFQATT and CDR2 is SNEGSKA (reference sequence). This CDR3 comprises 14 residues. Trimming cost V 5 bases and J 0 bases, with 11 bases left between them. The CDR3 DNA reads as TGCAGTGCTCCGGCCCGGATAGCCAAAAACATTCAGTACTTC. It is translated as CSAPARIAKNIQYF.

This clonotype was seen more than once but under ten times. V gene TRBV11-2 combines with J gene TRBJ2-7; 8 positions match TRBD1. Trimming took 5 bases from V and 2 from J; bases not matched to a gene: 5. The germline V gene has CDR1 SGHAT and CDR2 FQNNGV. This CDR3 is 14 amino acids long. CDR3 bases: TGTGCCAGCAGCGCCCACAGGGGGACCTACGAGCAGTACGTC. Protein sequence: CASSAHRGTYEQYV.

This clonotype was counted at least ten times. The chain combines TRBV7-6 with TRBJ1-3; D is possibly TRBD1 (5 bases). V lost 3 bases and J lost 2, with 8 bases in between. The CDR3 is 14 amino acids. The germline CDR1 and CDR2 sequences are SGHVS and FNYEAQ. DNA for the CDR3: TGTGCCAGCAGCTTGGGGGTGACTGGAAACACCATATATTTT. Its protein product is CASSLGVTGNTIYF.

Notes on this clonotype: An end of the junction does not agree with germline; a read error may underlie this. The chain has TRBV15 and TRBJ2-5; 8 nucleotides align to TRBD2. This CDR3 is built from 15 residues. In germline, CDR1 is LNHNV, CDR2 YYDKDF (reference sequence). The CDR3 region has the DNA TGTGCCACCAGCAGAGACGCGGGGGGTCAAGAGACCCGGTACTTC. Translation gives CATSRDAGGQETRYF.

The J gene is TRBJ2-2, the V gene TRBV19; D remains ambiguous. The V and J ends lost 5 bases and 7 bases respectively, with 14 bases between them. The CDR3 totals 14 residues. CDR1 and CDR2 (germline): LNHDA, SQIVND (reference sequence). The CDR3 region is CASSPNTFGGELFF. Written as DNA, the CDR3 is TGTGCCAGTAGTCCCAACACCTTTGGCGGGGAGCTGTTTTTT.

This clonotype was seen repeatedly, ten times or more. This chain links TRBV6-2 or TRBV6-3 with TRBJ2-3; TRBD1 is a possible D gene (7 bases). Germline-derived CDR1 and CDR2 are MNHEY and SVGEGT. V lost 2 bases and J lost 0, with 12 bases in between. There are 16 residues in the CDR3. The CDR3 DNA follows: TGTGCCAGCAGTTACCCCAGGGGGACTAGCACAGATACGCAGTATTTT. Its translation is CASSYPRGTSTDTQYF.

The rearrangement links TRBV11-3 to TRBJ2-1, with 10 positions matching TRBD2. The junction had 7 bases not matched to a gene; V was cut back by 5 bases and J by 9 bases. CDR3 length equals 14 residues. The germline gives CDR1 SGHNT, CDR2 YENEEA. The CDR3 region is CASSRSGGASEQFF. In DNA, the CDR3 is TGTGCCAGCAGCCGAAGCGGGGGGGCCAGTGAGCAGTTCTTC.

This clonotype has ten or more counts. The chain is built from TRBV10-3 and TRBJ2-3, with 10 bases aligning to TRBD2. This CDR3 spans 16 amino acids. V lost 4 bases, J lost 6 bases, and 10 bases stayed unmatched. Germline CDR1 is ENHRY and CDR2 is SYGVKD. CDR3 protein: CAISGTQRGGLDTQYF. The CDR3 bases are TGTGCCATCAGTGGAACCCAGCGGGGGGGCCTGGATACGCAGTATTTT.

In the case of this clonotype: The junction and the germline gene differ at one end; a read error may be behind it. CDR3 bases: TGTGCCAGCAGCGAGGCTAGTGTCAATGATCAGTTCTTC. Protein: CASSEASVNDQFF. The chain has TRBV11-2 and TRBJ2-1; D ambiguous. The germline V gene has CDR1 SGHAT and CDR2 FQNNGV. The CDR3 is 13 residues long. The full variable domain, its missing parts supplied by reference TRBV11-2 and TRBJ2-1, is EAGVAQSPRYKIIEKRQSVAFWCNPISGHATLYWYQQILGQGPKLLIQFQNNGVVDDSQLPKDRFSAERLKGVDSTLKIQPAKLEDSAVYLCASSEASVNDQFFGPGTRLTVL.

This clonotype occurred a few times. J is TRBJ2-3 and V is TRBV5-1; 10 bases are a match to TRBD2. Trimming removed 3 bases from V and 4 bases from J; junction bases left unmatched: 11. Germline assignment: CDR1 SGHRS and CDR2 YFSETQ. The CDR3 spans 17 residues. For the CDR3, the DNA is TGCGCCAGCAGCTCGAGTTATTTAGCGGGGGGAGCAGATACGCAGTATTTT. It encodes CASSSSYLAGGADTQYF.

This clonotype was seen a few times. The chain recombines TRBV20-1 with TRBJ1-1, with TRBD1 as a possible D gene (5 bases). The CDR3 consists of 13 residues. Germline V gene sequence: CDR1 DFQATT, CDR2 SNEGSKA (reference sequence). The germline V and J ends were trimmed by 6 bases and 4 bases, with 15 bases remaining between them. As DNA, the CDR3 is TGCAGTGCCGATACGGGGGTCGGCACTGAAGCTTTCTTT. This encodes CSADTGVGTEAFF.

Only a few counts were recorded for this clonotype. The chain links TRBV7-9 to TRBJ1-2, with 8 positions matching TRBD1. The CDR3 loop spans 17 amino acids. After removal of 2 bases from V and 8 bases from J, the junction contained 16 bases not matched to a gene. CDR1 is SEHNR and CDR2 is FQNEAQ in the germline V gene (reference sequence). CDR3 sequence: CASSLSSPVAGGKGYTF. The CDR3 nucleotides read TGTGCCAGCAGCTTAAGTTCCCCTGTGGCAGGGGGCAAGGGCTACACCTTC.